This T cell receptor (beta chain) emerged from a study of T cells in narcolepsy. Study background: Healthy controls were enrolled alongside patients with narcolepsy type 1 or type 2.

With respect to this clone: As yet, its antigen is unknown. Other DNA sequences in this sample translate to the same CDR3.

Sequencing used immunoSEQ multiplex PCR; TCRdb keeps in-frame clones, though not all of them. The sample consists of 20,000 to 30,000 clones, more than 80% of them appearing once. The CDR3 consists of 14 residues. Germline CDR1 reads LNHDA; CDR2 reads SQIVND (reference sequence). With 8 bases clipped from V and 3 bases from J, the junction kept 2 bases outside the gene matches. Study-level results: Same-patient CSF and blood CD4+ T cell clonotypes included HCRT-specific and TRIB2-specific autoreactive ones. Autoreactive clone sequences were missing from some blood memory CD4+ repertoires. Blood of same and different patients, but not healthy controls, reportedly held recurring autoreactive clonotypes.

The chain couples TRBV19 to TRBJ2-2, with 11 bases fitting TRBD1. The clonotype comes from a human donor with narcolepsy. Sequenced input: CD45RA- memory CD4+ T cells from PBMCs. The CDR3 region has the DNA TGTGCCAGTCGGGACAGGGGGGACACCGGGGAGCTGTTTTTT. Translated, it gives CASRDRGDTGELFF.